The 10 T cell receptor beta chains below were found in one sample sequenced in a study of cytomegalovirus exposure and HLA in healthy donors. Use of 60 Vbeta and 13 Jbeta primers characterized the PCR. The protocol was immunoSEQ multiplex PCR, while the TCRdb copy is restricted to in-frame clones and leaves out a portion. This sample has 100,000 to 150,000 clones, with 77% found just once. Material: PBMCs. These receptors originate from a human donor in good health.

This sequence joins TRBV7-2 and TRBJ2-1, with D maybe TRBD2 (6 bases). The V gene's germline CDR1 is SGHTA and CDR2 FQGNSA. The V end was cut by 6 bases, the J end by 1 base, with 13 bases between. This CDR3 has 15 amino acids. Here the CDR3 reads CASREPGLSYNEQFF. DNA of the CDR3: TGTGCCAGCAGGGAACCGGGACTGTCCTACAATGAGCAGTTCTTC.

This chain uses TRBV11-3 with TRBJ2-1; D unclear. Germline CDR1 reads SGHNT; CDR2 reads YENEEA. The CDR3 totals 15 residues. With 5 bases removed from V and 4 bases from J, the gap between germline ends came to 15 bases. The CDR3 loop reads CASSVNSDWYNEQFF. The CDR3 region has the DNA TGTGCCAGCAGCGTCAATTCAGACTGGTACAATGAGCAGTTCTTC.

The gene calls are TRBV5-4 and TRBJ2-5, with TRBD2 matching 7 bases. Judging by the DNA end, TRBJ2-7 fits better; the J call may be wrong. Per the germline V gene, CDR1 is SGHNT and CDR2 is YYREEE (reference sequence). This CDR3 is 15 amino acids long. CDR3 loop: CASSLWGGNRYEQYF. CDR3 DNA: TGTGCCAGCAGCCTCTGGGGAGGGAACCGCTACGAGCAGTACTTC.

The rearrangement links TRBV10-1 to TRBJ2-7; a weak D match, TRBD1 (6 bases). V lost 0 bases and J lost 4, with 13 bases in between. CDR1 is WNHNN, CDR2 SYGVQD, per germline (reference sequence). This CDR3 spans 15 amino acids. CDR3 nucleotide sequence: TGCGCCAGCAGTGAGTCGGGGGCGGGTGGTTACGAGCAGTACTTC. Translating it yields CASSESGAGGYEQYF.

The V and J genes are TRBV27 and TRBJ2-1, with D tentatively TRBD2 (6 bases). There are 19 residues in the CDR3. CDR1 and CDR2 from the germline V gene are MNHEY and SMNVEV (reference sequence). Trimming removed 6 bases from V and 2 bases from J, with 26 bases in between. The DNA of the CDR3 is TGTGCCAGCAGCGATTGGGGGAGGAAATTTAGCGTTACCTACAATGAGCAGTTCTTC. Translated, it gives CASSDWGRKFSVTYNEQFF.

CDR3 DNA: TGTGCCAGCAGCGTAAACACAGGGATGAACCGTCCTAGCACAGATACGCAGTATTTT. Its protein product is CASSVNTGMNRPSTDTQYF. The J gene is TRBJ2-3, the V gene TRBV11-2; tentatively, D is TRBD1 (6 bases). Germline V CDR1 and CDR2: SGHAT, FQNNGV. The CDR3 consists of 19 residues. Trimming took off 5 bases at V and 0 bases at J, with 24 bases between the two ends.

The chain combines TRBV5-4 with TRBJ2-1; 9 positions match TRBD1. After removal of 5 bases from V and 8 bases from J, the junction contained 5 bases not matched to a gene. This CDR3 is built from 13 residues. Germline V gene data show CDR1 as SGHNT and CDR2 as YYREEE (reference sequence). This chain's CDR3 is CASRPTGGHEQFF. The CDR3 DNA reads TGTGCCAGCAGACCTACAGGGGGCCATGAGCAGTTCTTC.

CDR3 sequence reads: CASRAGRNTNTGELFF. The CDR3 DNA reads as TGTGCCAGCAGAGCAGGCCGGAATACGAACACCGGGGAGCTGTTTTTT. The chain uses TRBV2 and TRBJ2-2; D unclear. Germline V gene sequence: CDR1 SNHLY, CDR2 FYNNEI. Trimming cost V 6 bases and J 0 bases, with 14 bases left between them. This CDR3 is built from 16 residues.

CDR3 residues: CASSEPPIRTTNEKLFF. The CDR3 DNA sequence: TGTGCCAGCAGTGAACCCCCCATCAGAACAACTAATGAAAAACTGTTTTTT. The chain combines TRBV6-1 with TRBJ1-4; D gene unclear. The CDR3 runs 17 residues. Trimming took 2 bases from V and 0 from J, leaving 13 bases between them. Looked up from germline, CDR1 is MNHNS and CDR2 is SASEGT.

This clone was seen a few times. The V gene is TRBV21-1, the J gene TRBJ2-7; the listed D gene, TRBD2, was not tested against the DNA. TRBV21-1 is a pseudogene locus. This CDR3 is built from 15 residues. The chain's CDR3 is CASSKGPGRAYEQYF. The CDR3 DNA sequence: TGTGCCAGCAGCAAAGGTCCAGGGAGGGCCTACGAGCAGTACTTC.